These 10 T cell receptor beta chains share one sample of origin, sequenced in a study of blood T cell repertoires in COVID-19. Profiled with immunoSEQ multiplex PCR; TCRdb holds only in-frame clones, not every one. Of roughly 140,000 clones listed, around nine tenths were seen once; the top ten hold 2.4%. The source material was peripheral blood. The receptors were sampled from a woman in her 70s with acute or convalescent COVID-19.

The CDR3 DNA reads as TGTGCCAGTAGTATCGTGGGACAGGGGCACGATGAGCAGTTCTTC. It is translated as CASSIVGQGHDEQFF. The chain has TRBV19 and TRBJ2-1, with 10 bases aligning to TRBD1. Per the germline V gene, CDR1 is LNHDA and CDR2 is SQIVND (reference sequence). Unmatched junction bases numbered 7, after V lost 3 bases and J lost 8 bases. The CDR3 length is 15 residues.

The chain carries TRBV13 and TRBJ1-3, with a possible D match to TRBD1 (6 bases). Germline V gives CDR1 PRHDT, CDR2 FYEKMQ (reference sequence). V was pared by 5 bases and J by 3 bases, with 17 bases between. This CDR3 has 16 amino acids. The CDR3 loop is CASSTKQGAGGNTIYF. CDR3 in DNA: TGTGCCAGCAGCACCAAACAGGGCGCTGGTGGAAACACCATATATTTT.

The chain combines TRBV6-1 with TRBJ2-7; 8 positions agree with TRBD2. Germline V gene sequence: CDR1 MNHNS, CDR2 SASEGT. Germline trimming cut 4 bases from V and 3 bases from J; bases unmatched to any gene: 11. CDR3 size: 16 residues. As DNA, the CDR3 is TGTGCCAGCAGTGTATCCCCCGGGGGGGGGAACTACGAGCAGTACGTC. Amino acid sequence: CASSVSPGGGNYEQYV.

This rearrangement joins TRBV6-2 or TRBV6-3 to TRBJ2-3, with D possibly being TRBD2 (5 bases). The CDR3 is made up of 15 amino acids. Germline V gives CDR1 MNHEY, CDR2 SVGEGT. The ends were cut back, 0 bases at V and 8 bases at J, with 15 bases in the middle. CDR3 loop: CASSYSGNEIGTQYF. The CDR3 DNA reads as TGTGCCAGCAGTTACTCCGGGAATGAGATAGGTACGCAGTATTTT.

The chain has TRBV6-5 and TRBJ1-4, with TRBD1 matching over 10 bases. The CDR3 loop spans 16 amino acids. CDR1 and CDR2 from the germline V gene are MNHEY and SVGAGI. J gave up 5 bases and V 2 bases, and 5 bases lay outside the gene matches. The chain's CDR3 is CASSYRGDRGNEKLFF. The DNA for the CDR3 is TGTGCCAGCAGTTACCGCGGGGACAGGGGAAATGAAAAACTGTTTTTT.

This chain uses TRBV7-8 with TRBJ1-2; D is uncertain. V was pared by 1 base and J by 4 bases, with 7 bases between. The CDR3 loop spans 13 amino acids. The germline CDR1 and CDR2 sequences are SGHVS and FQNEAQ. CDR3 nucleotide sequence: TGTGCCAGCAGCTTAGGGGCAGTCTATGGCTACACCTTC. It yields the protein CASSLGAVYGYTF.

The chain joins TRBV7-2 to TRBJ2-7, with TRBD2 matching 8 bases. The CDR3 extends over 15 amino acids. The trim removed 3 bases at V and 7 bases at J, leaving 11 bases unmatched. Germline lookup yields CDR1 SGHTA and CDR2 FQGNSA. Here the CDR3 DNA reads TGTGCCAGCAGCTTGATTACGGGGGGGCCTTGGGAGCAGTACTTC. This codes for CASSLITGGPWEQYF.

Here the CDR3 reads CSVSWASNTEAFF. CDR3 bases: TGCAGCGTCTCGTGGGCATCTAACACTGAAGCTTTCTTT. V is TRBV29-1 and J is TRBJ1-1, with D uncertain. V was cut by 6 bases and J by 2 bases, with 13 bases left in between. The germline gives CDR1 SQVTM, CDR2 ANQGSEA. The CDR3 loop spans 13 amino acids. The full variable domain, rest sourced from reference TRBV29-1 and TRBJ1-1, is SAVISQKPSRDICQRGTSLTIQCQVDSQVTMMFWYRQQPGQSLTLIATANQGSEATYESGFVIDKFPISRPNLTFSTLTVSNMSPEDSSIYLCSVSWASNTEAFFGQGTRLTVV.

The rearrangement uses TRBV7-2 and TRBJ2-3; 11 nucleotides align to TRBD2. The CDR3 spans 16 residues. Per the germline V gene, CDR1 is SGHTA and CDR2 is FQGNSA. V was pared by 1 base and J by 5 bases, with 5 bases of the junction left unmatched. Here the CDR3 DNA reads TGTGCCAGCAGCTTAGGTAGCGGGGGGGCAGTAGATACGCAGTATTTT. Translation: CASSLGSGGAVDTQYF.

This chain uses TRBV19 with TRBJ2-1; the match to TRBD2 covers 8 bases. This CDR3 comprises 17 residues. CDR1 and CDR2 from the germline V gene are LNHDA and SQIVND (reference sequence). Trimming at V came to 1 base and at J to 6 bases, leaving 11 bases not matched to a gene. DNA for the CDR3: TGTGCCAGTAGTATAGGATTTGCGGGAGGCACCGTCAATGAGCAGTTCTTC. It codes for CASSIGFAGGTVNEQFF.